The clone carrying this T cell receptor beta chain has just one count. These data are taken from a study of blood T cell repertoires in COVID-19. Sequencing used immunoSEQ multiplex PCR; TCRdb keeps in-frame clones, though not all of them. The table has 120,000 or so clones, 55% to 75% seen once. Germline CDR1 reads MGHRA; CDR2 reads YSYEKL. V was shortened by 2 bases and J by 1 base, with 6 bases between the two germline ends. The CDR3 totals 15 residues. The sequence was collected from a woman aged 70-85 years with acute or convalescent COVID-19. The specimen sequenced was peripheral blood. V is TRBV4-1 and J is TRBJ2-6; D unresolved. CDR3 in DNA: TGCGCCAGCAGCCAAAGCCAATCTGGGGCCAACGTCCTGACTTTC. Its protein is CASSQSQSGANVLTF.